The next 6 T cell receptor beta chains were all read from a single sample in a study of human T cells and chemical hapten exposure. TCRdb reprocessed the RACE reads via MiXCR and lists one record per CDR3 protein. This table has about 100,000 distinct CDR3 sequences, 10% appearing once. Time point reported: patch test 1, 2 weeks after DPC sensitization. Treatment denoted: therapeutic diphenylcyclopropenone sensitization with weekly scalp DPC. The sample here was whole blood, taken in connection with sensitization to the hapten diphenylcyclopropenone (DPC). Receptors originate from a man aged 35 to 55 with alopecia areata. Some clones in this sample may be carry-over from other donors' samples.

In its sample, this clonotype was seen many times. V usage is TRBV6-5 and J usage is TRBJ1-5, with a tentative D call TRBD1 (5 bases). The germline gives CDR1 MNHEY, CDR2 SVGAGI. Deletions cut 6 bases from V and 5 bases from J, with 14 bases between. The CDR3 spans 14 residues. Here the CDR3 DNA reads TGTGCCAGCAGACCCCAGGGTAGGGATCAGCCCCAGCATTTT. Its protein is CASRPQGRDQPQHF.

This rearrangement joins TRBV7-2 to TRBJ1-5; D call uncertain. CDR1 is SGHTA, CDR2 FQGNSA, per germline. Trimming removed 1 base at V and 3 bases at J, with 10 bases between. This CDR3 has 15 amino acids. CDR3 sequence (DNA): TGTGCCAGCAGCTTAGGAGGCCAAAACAATCAGCCCCAGCATTTT. This sequence encodes CASSLGGQNNQPQHF.

The sample holds a few counts of this clonotype. This rearrangement joins TRBV10-3 to TRBJ2-5; 8 nucleotides agree with TRBD2. Per germline, CDR1 ENHRY and CDR2 SYGVKD. V trimming: 2 bases; J trimming: 5 bases; junction bases outside the gene matches: 7. CDR3 length equals 15 residues. CDR3 residues: CAISETSGVWETQYF. The DNA for the CDR3 is TGTGCCATCAGTGAGACTAGCGGCGTATGGGAGACCCAGTACTTC.

This clonotype was recorded a few times. The V call is TRBV25-1, the J call TRBJ2-1, with D hard to call. V was pared by 6 bases and J by 4 bases, with 13 bases between. CDR3 length: 14 residues. Germline loops: CDR1 MGHDK, CDR2 SYGVNS. CDR3 DNA: TGTGCCAGCAGAGGCACCTTGCCTTACAATGAGCAGTTCTTC. Its protein is CASRGTLPYNEQFF.

This clonotype was recorded a few times. V gene TRBV12-3 or TRBV12-4 combines with J gene TRBJ2-7, with no clear D. V lost 1 base to trimming and J lost 5 bases, with 9 bases between them. This CDR3 contains 13 residues. CDR3 loop: CASSLGQSDEQYV. The CDR3 coding sequence is TGTGCCAGCAGTTTAGGGCAGTCAGACGAGCAGTACGTC.

On this clonotype itself: A much larger clone sits a single nucleotide away, making a read error possible. The chain joins TRBV7-9 to TRBJ2-5; D remains unclear. Looked up from germline, CDR1 is SEHNR and CDR2 is FQNEAQ (reference sequence). The CDR3 contains 12 residues. CDR3 in DNA: TGTGTCGGACGCTCGGGCCAAGAGACCCAGTACTTC. Translated: CVGRSGQETQYF.